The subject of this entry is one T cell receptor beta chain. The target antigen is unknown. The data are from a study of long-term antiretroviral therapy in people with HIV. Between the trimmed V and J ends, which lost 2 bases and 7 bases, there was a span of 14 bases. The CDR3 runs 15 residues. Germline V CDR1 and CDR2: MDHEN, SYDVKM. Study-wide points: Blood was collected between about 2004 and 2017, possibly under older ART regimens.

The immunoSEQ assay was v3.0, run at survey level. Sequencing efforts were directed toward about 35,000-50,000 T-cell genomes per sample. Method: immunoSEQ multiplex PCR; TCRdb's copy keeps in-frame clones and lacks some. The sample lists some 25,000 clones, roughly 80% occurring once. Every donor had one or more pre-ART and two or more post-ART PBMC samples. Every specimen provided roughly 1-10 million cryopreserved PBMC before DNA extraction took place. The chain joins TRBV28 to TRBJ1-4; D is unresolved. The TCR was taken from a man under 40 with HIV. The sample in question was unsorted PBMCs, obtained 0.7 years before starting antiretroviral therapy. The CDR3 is CASSLGSSRSEKLFF. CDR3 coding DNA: TGTGCCAGCAGTTTAGGTAGTTCGAGGAGTGAAAAACTGTTTTTT.